The 2 T cell receptor beta chains listed next were all sequenced from one sample in a study of blood T cell repertoires in COVID-19. Assay: immunoSEQ multiplex PCR; the TCRdb copy retains only in-frame clones and omits some. The table lists more than 85,000 clones, under 80% of them singletons. Sequences were obtained from peripheral blood. These TCRs come from a woman in her sixties or seventies with acute or convalescent COVID-19.

This clone occurred once. The chain joins TRBV2 to TRBJ2-5, with a possible D match to TRBD2 (5 bases). V lost 4 bases and J 5 bases, leaving 11 bases between the germline ends. Germline V gene sequence: CDR1 SNHLY, CDR2 FYNNEI. This CDR3 spans 13 amino acids. CDR3 DNA sequence: TGTGCCAGCAGTGCAGTTCGAGGGGAGACCCAGTACTTC. This translates into CASSAVRGETQYF.

This chain joins TRBV7-9 and TRBJ2-1; 7 positions match TRBD1. With 2 bases clipped from V and 4 bases from J, the junction kept 5 bases outside the gene matches. Germline V lookup: CDR1 SEHNR, CDR2 FQNEAQ (reference sequence). CDR3 length: 15 amino acids. CDR3 DNA: TGTGCCAGCAGCTTAAAGGGGGCCGGGTACAATGAGCAGTTCTTC. This translates into CASSLKGAGYNEQFF.